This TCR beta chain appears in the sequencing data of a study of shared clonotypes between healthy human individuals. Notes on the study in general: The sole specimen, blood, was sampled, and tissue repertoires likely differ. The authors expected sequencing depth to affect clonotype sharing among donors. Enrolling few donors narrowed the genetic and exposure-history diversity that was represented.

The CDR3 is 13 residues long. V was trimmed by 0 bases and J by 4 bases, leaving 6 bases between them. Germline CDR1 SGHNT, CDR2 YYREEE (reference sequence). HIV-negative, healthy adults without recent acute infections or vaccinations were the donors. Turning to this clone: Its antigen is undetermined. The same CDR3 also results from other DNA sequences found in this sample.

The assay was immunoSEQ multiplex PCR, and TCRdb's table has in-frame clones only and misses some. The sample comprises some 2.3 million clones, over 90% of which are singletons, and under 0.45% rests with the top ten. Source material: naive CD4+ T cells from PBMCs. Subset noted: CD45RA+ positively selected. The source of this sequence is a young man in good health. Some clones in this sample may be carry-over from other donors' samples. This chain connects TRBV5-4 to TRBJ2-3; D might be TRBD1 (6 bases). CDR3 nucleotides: TGTGCCAGCAGCTTGGAGGGGGCAGATACGCAGTATTTT. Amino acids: CASSLEGADTQYF.